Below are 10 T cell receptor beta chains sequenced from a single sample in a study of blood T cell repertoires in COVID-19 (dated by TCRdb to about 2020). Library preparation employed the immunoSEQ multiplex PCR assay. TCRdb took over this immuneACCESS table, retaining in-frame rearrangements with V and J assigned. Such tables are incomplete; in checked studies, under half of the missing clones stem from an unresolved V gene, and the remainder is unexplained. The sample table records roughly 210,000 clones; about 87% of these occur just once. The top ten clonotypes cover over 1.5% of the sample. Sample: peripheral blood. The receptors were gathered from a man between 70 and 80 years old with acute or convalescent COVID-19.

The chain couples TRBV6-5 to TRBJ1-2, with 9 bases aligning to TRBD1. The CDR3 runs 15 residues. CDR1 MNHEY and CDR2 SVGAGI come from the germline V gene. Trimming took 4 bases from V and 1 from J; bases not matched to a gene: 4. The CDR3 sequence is CASSWDRAGNYGYTF. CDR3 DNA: TGTGCCAGCAGTTGGGACAGGGCGGGTAACTATGGCTACACCTTC.

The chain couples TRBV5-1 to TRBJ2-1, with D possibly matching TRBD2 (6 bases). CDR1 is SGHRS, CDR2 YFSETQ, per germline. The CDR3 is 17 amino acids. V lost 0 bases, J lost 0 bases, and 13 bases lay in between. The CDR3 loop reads CASSLEGRDSSYNEQFF. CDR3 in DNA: TGCGCCAGCAGCTTGGAGGGGCGGGATAGCTCCTACAATGAGCAGTTCTTC.

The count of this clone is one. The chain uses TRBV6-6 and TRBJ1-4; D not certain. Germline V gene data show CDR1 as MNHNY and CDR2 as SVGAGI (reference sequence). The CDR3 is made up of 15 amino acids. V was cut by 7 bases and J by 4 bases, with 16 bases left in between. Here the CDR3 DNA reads TGTGCCAGCAACACCGGCGAGGTGGTTAATGAAAAACTGTTTTTT. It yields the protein CASNTGEVVNEKLFF.

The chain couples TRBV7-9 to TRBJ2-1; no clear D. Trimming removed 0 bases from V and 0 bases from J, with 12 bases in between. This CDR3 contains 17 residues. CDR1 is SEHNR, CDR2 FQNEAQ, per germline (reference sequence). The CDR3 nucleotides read TGTGCCAGCAGCTTAGCGCGAGGTTCTGGCTCCTACAATGAGCAGTTCTTC. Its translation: CASSLARGSGSYNEQFF.

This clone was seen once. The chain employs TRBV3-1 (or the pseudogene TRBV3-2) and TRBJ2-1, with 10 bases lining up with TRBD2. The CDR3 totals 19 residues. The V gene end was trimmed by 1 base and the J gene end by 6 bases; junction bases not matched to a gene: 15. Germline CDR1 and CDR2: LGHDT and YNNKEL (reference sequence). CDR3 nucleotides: TGTGCCAGCAGCCAAGGAGGAACTATATTAGCGGGAGGTTGCAATGAGCAGTTCTTC. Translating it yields CASSQGGTILAGGCNEQFF.

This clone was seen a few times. CDR3 DNA sequence: TGTGCCAGCAGCGGTCGGACAGGGGGTCCCTACGAGCAGTACTTC. As protein: CASSGRTGGPYEQYF. This chain joins TRBV3-1 (or the pseudogene TRBV3-2) and TRBJ2-7; 10 nucleotides align to TRBD1. Unmatched junction bases numbered 6, after V lost 5 bases and J lost 2 bases. The germline V gene encodes CDR1 LGHDT and CDR2 YNNKEL (reference sequence). The CDR3 spans 15 residues.

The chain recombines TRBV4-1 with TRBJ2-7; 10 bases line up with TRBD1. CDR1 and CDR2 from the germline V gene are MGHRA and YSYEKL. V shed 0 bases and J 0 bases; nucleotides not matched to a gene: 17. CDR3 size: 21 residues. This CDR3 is CASSQDRLYGTGVRSSYEQYF. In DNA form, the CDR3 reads TGCGCCAGCAGCCAAGATCGATTGTACGGGACAGGGGTTAGGAGCTCCTACGAGCAGTACTTC.

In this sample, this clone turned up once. The CDR3 spells CASSLARGTPYYTF. CDR3 nucleotide sequence: TGTGCCAGCAGCTTAGCGAGGGGGACACCATACTACACCTTC. The chain combines TRBV7-2 with TRBJ1-2; a weak D match, TRBD1 (6 bases). The germline CDR1 and CDR2 sequences are SGHTA and FQGNSA. V lost 0 bases to trimming and J lost 10 bases, with 15 bases between them. The CDR3 extends over 14 amino acids.

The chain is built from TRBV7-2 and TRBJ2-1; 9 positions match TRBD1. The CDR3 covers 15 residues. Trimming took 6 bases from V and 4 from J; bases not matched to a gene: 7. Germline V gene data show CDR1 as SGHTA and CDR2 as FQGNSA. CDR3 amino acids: CASSRRDRVYNEQFF. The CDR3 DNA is TGTGCCAGCAGTCGCCGGGACAGGGTTTACAATGAGCAGTTCTTC.

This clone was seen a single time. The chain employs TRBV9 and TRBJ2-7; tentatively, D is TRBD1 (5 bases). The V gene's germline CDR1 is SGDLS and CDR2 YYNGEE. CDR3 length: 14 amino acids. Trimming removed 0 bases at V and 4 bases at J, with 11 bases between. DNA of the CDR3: TGTGCCAGCAGCGTAGGCCAGGGCGCTTACGAGCAGTACTTC. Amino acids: CASSVGQGAYEQYF.